The entry below gives a single TCR beta chain sequence along with its context. This record comes from a study of blood T cell repertoires in COVID-19. Study context: Acute and convalescent COVID-19 specimens originated in the United States, Italy and Spain. The cDNA or gDNA used as material had been derived from T cells, B-cell-depleted T cells, or PBMCs.

Recruited during active infection, patients (from Seattle) were subsequently followed longitudinally. As handled by the study authors: Reference gene primers were amplified, and this amplification served to estimate nucleated cell counts. Here immunoSEQ multiplex PCR was the method, and the copy in TCRdb shows in-frame clones only, minus some. The V and J calls and the clone size are those of that table, but D and trimming were determined from the DNA. The data show some 200,000 clones, around 95% seen once. This CDR3 comprises 13 residues. CDR1 and CDR2 (germline): LNHDA, SQIVND (reference sequence). V lost 4 bases, J lost 2 bases, and 1 base stayed unmatched.

The chain is built from TRBV19 and TRBJ1-2; TRBD1 matches at 7 bases. Sequencing input: peripheral blood. The clonotype was recovered from a man in his thirties or forties with COVID-19, enrolled during active disease. In DNA, the CDR3 is TGTGCCAGTAGTAGGGACAGCAACTATGGCTACACCTTC. Encoded protein: CASSRDSNYGYTF. Based on the CDR3 plus reference TRBV19 and TRBJ1-2, the full variable domain is DGGITQSPKYLFRKEGQNVTLSCEQNLNHDAMYWYRQDPGQGLRLIYYSQIVNDFQKGDIAEGYSVSREKKESFPLTVTSAQKNPTAFYLCASSRDSNYGYTFGSGTRLTVV.